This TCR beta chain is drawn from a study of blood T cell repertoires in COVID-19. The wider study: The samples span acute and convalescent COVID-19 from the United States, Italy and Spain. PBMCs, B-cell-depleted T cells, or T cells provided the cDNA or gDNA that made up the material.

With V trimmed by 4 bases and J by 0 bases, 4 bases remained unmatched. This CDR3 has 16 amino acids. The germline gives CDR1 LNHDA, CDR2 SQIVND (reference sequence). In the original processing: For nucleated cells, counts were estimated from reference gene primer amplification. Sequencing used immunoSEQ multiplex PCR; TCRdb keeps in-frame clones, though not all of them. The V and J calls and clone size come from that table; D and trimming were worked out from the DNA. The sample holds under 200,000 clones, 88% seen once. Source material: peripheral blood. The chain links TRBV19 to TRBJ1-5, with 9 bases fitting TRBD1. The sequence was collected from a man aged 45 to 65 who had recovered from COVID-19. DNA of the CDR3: TGTGCCAGTAGTACCCAGACAGGGGGTAGCAATCAGCCCCAGCATTTT. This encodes CASSTQTGGSNQPQHF.